Given below is one T cell receptor beta chain in context. Its antigen is unknown. This entry comes from a study of T cell repertoires in cytomegalovirus infection. Each CDR3 protein is one row after TCRdb ran MiXCR on the reads. The table includes approximately 220,000 distinct CDR3 sequences, 38% detected once. V was cut by 5 bases and J by 5 bases, with 9 bases left in between. The CDR3 has 13 residues. This receptor was taken from a human donor in good health (CMV status not recorded). Some clones in this sample may be carry-over from other donors' samples. The starting material was CD8+ T cells from cultured PBMCs, obtained from culture after CMV antigen stimulation. The V call is TRBV12-3 or TRBV12-4, the J call TRBJ2-2; a possible D gene is TRBD2 (6 bases). The chain's CDR3 is CASSRRDTGELFF. DNA for the CDR3: TGTGCCAGCAGTAGGCGGGATACCGGGGAGCTGTTTTTT.